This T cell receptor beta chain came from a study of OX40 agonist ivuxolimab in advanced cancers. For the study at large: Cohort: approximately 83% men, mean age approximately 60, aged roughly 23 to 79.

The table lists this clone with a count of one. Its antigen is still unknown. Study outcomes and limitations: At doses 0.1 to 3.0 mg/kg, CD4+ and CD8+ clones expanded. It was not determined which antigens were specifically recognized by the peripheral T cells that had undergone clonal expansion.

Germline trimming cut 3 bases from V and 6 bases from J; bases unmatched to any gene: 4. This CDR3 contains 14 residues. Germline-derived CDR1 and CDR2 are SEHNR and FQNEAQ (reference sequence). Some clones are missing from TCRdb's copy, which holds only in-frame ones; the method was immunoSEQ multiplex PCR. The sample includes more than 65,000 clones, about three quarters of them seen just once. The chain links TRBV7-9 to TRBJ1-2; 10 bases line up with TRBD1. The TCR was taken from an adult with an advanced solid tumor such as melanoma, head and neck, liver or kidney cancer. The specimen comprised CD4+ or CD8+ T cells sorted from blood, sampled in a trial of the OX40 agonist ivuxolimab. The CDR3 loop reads CASSFDRGRDGYTF. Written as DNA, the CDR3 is TGTGCCAGCAGCTTTGACAGGGGGCGAGATGGCTACACCTTC.